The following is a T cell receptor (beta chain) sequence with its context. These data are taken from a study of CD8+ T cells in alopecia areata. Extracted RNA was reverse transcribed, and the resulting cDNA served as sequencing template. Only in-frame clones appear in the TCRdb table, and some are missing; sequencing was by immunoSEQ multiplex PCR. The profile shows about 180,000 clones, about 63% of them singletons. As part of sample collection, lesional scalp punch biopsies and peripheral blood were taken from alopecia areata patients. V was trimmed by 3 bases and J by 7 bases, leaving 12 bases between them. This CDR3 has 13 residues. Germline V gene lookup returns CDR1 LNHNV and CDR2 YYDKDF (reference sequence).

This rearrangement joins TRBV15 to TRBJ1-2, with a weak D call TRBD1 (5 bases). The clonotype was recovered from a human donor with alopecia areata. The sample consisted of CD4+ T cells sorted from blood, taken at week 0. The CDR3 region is CATSRVRVGGYTF. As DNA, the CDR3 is TGTGCCACCAGCAGGGTCAGGGTAGGTGGCTACACCTTC.